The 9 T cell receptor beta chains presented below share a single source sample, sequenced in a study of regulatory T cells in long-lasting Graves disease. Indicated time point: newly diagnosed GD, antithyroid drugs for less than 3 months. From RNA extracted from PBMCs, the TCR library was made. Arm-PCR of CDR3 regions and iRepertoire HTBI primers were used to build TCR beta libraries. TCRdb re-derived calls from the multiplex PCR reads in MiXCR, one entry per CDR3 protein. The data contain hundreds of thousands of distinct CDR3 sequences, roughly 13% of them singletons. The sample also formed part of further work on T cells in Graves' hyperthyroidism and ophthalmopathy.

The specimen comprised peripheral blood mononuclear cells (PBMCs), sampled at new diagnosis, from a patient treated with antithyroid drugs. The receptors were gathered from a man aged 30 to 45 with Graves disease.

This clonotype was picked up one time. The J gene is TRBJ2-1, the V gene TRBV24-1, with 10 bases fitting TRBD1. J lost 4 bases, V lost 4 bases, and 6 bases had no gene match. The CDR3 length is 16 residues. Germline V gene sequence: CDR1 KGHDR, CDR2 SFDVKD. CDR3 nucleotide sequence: TGTGCCACCAGTGACCCTCGGACAGGGGGGTACAATGAGCAGTTCTTC. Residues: CATSDPRTGGYNEQFF.

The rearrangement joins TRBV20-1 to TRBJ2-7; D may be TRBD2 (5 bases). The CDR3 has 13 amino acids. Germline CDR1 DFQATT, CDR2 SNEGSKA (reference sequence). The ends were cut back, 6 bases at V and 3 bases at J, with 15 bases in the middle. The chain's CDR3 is CSAPRGLNYEQYF. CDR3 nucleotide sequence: TGCAGTGCCCCACGAGGGCTAAACTACGAGCAGTACTTC.

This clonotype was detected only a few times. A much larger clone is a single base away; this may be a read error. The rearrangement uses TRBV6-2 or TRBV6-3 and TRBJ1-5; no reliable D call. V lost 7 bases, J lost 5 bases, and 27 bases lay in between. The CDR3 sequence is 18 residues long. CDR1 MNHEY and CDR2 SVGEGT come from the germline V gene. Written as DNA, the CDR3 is TGTGCCAGCAATCCCTTGTGGTCGGGCGTGGTACCCCATCAGCCCCAGCATTTT. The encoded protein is CASNPLWSGVVPHQPQHF.

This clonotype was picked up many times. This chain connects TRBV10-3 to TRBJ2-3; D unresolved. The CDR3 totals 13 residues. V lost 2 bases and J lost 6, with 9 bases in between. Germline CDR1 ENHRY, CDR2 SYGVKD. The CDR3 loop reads CAISEPLGDTQYF. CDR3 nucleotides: TGTGCCATCAGTGAGCCTCTAGGCGATACGCAGTATTTT.

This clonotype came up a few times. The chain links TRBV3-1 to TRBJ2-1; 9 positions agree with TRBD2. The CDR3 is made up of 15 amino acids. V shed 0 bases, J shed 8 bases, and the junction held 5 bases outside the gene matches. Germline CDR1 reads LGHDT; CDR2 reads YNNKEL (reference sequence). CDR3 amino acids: CASSQDTSGYYEQFF. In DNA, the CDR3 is TGTGCCAGCAGCCAAGATACTAGCGGGTACTATGAGCAGTTCTTC.

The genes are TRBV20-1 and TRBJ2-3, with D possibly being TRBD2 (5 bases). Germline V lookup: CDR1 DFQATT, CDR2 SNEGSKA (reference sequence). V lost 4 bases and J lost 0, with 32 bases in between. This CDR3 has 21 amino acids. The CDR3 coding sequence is TGCAGTGCTATCCCCAGTCCCGGAGGTAGTTTTCTCTTCACTAGCACAGATACGCAGTATTTT. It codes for CSAIPSPGGSFLFTSTDTQYF.

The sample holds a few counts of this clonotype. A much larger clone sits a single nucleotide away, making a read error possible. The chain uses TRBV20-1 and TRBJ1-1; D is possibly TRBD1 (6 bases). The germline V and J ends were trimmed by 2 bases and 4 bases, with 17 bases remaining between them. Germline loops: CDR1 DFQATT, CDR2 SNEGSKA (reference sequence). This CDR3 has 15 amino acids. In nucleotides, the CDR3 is TGCAGTGCTAGAAAGGCGGGGGCTCATAGCACTGAAGCTTTCTTT. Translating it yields CSARKAGAHSTEAFF.

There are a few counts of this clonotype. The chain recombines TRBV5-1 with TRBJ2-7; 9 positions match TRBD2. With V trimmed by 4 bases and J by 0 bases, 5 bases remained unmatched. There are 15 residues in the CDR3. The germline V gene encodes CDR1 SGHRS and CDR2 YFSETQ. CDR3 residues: CASSRSGRSSYEQYF. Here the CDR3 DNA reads TGCGCCAGCAGCCGGAGCGGGAGGAGCTCCTACGAGCAGTACTTC.

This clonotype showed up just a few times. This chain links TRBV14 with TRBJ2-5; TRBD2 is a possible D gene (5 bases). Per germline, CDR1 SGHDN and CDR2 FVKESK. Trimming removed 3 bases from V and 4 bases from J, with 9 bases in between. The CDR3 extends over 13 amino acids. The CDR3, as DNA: TGTGCCAGCAGCCACTCGGCGGGAGAGACCCAGTACTTC. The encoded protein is CASSHSAGETQYF.